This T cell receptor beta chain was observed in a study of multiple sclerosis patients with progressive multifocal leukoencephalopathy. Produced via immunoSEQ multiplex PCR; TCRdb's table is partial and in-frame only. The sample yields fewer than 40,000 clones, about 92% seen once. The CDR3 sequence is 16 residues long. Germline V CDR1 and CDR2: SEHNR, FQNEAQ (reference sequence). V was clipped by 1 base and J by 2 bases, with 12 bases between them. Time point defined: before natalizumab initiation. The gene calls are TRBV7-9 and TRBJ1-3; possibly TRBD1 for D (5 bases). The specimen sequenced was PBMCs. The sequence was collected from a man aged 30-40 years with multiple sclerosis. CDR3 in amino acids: CASSLEEGLTGNTIYF. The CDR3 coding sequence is TGTGCCAGCAGCTTAGAGGAGGGGCTAACTGGAAACACCATATATTTT.